This is a list of T cell receptor beta chains from one sample in a study of Ad26.COV2.S vaccination and SARS-CoV-2 variants. The assay was immunoSEQ multiplex PCR, and TCRdb's table has in-frame clones only and misses some. Of 350,000 to 400,000 clones in the sample, less than 90% were seen once. Sequenced here: peripheral blood, sampled in a trial of Ad26.COV2.S vaccine versus placebo. The origin of the receptors is a person aged 18-60 years who received the Ad26.COV2.S COVID-19 vaccine or a placebo. CDR3s include the opening cysteine and the closing phenylalanine or tryptophan. The D gene is left open where the match is weak. Size tells how often a clone was seen (once, few, many) or the class of an expanded clone, and some rows leave it out.

clone size	D gene	V gene	J gene	CDR3 protein	CDR3 DNA
-	TRBD1	TRBV5-1	TRBJ1-6	CASSLRGTDSPLHF	TGCGCCAGCAGTCTCAGGGGGACCGATTCACCCCTCCACTTT
once	TRBD1	TRBV4-1	TRBJ1-3	CASSPPGGFSGNTIYF	TGCGCCAGCAGCCCCCCAGGGGGTTTCTCTGGAAACACCATATATTTT
-	-	TRBV11-2	TRBJ1-1	CASSTPYGWETEAFF	TGTGCCAGCAGCACGCCCTATGGGTGGGAAACTGAAGCTTTCTTT
-	TRBD1	TRBV2	TRBJ2-1	CASSNGPTGTDANEQFF	TGTGCCAGCAGTAATGGGCCGACAGGGACGGATGCAAATGAGCAGTTCTTC
-	-	TRBV18	TRBJ2-3	CASSPILGTDTQYF	TGTGCCAGCTCACCAATACTCGGCACAGATACGCAGTATTTT
few	TRBD1	TRBV28	TRBJ2-7	CASATGSYEQYF	TGTGCCAGCGCGACAGGGAGCTACGAGCAGTACTTC
-	TRBD1	TRBV3-1/TRBV3-2	TRBJ1-1	CASSPGTGRNTEAFF	TGTGCCAGCAGCCCCGGGACAGGGAGGAACACTGAAGCTTTCTTT
-	TRBD1	TRBV9	TRBJ1-1	CASSAMDRDEAFF	TGTGCCAGCAGCGCAATGGACAGGGATGAAGCTTTCTTT
-	TRBD1	TRBV14	TRBJ2-7	CASSQFRQGDEQYF	TGTGCCAGCAGCCAATTTCGCCAGGGGGACGAGCAGTACTTC
-	-	TRBV7-8	TRBJ1-5	CASSLMGSNQPQHF	TGTGCCAGCAGCTTAATGGGGAGCAATCAGCCCCAGCATTTT
-	TRBD1	TRBV30	TRBJ2-7	CAWSATGTAFGEQYF	TGTGCCTGGAGTGCTACCGGGACAGCTTTCGGCGAGCAGTACTTC
-	TRBD2	TRBV10-2	TRBJ2-1	CASSDSLLAGGIGNEQFF	TGCGCCAGCAGTGACTCCTTACTAGCGGGGGGGATTGGCAATGAGCAGTTCTTC
-	TRBD1	TRBV30	TRBJ2-1	CAWSVRRGHNEQFF	TGTGCCTGGAGTGTACGTAGGGGGCACAATGAGCAGTTCTTC
-	TRBD1	TRBV7-8	TRBJ2-7	CASSLGTGSFYEQYF	TGTGCCAGCAGCTTAGGGACAGGATCCTTCTACGAGCAGTACTTC
-	TRBD2	TRBV2	TRBJ2-4	CASSSGGSKNIQYF	TGTGCCAGCTCCTCCGGGGGGTCCAAAAACATTCAGTACTTC
many	TRBD2	TRBV6-4	TRBJ2-1	CASSDSLAGGNEQFF	TGTGCCAGCAGTGACTCGCTAGCGGGGGGTAATGAGCAGTTCTTC
-	-	TRBV27	TRBJ1-2	CASTPAGTSNGYTF	TGTGCCAGCACCCCTGCCGGGACGTCAAATGGCTACACCTTC
-	-	TRBV21-1	TRBJ1-5	CASSARDTLADQPQHF	TGTGCCAGCAGCGCCCGGGACACCCTAGCGGATCAGCCCCAGCATTTT
-	TRBD1	TRBV4-1	TRBJ1-1	CASSQTQGASEAFF	TGCGCCAGCAGCCAAACACAGGGGGCCAGTGAAGCTTTCTTT
-	-	TRBV7-2	TRBJ1-1	CASSLTGLNTEAFF	TGTGCCAGCAGCTTAACGGGACTGAACACTGAAGCTTTCTTT
-	TRBD1	TRBV18	TRBJ2-6	CASSPRQGVSSGANVLTF	TGTGCCAGCTCACCCAGACAGGGGGTTTCCTCTGGGGCCAACGTCCTGACTTTC
-	-	TRBV21-1	TRBJ1-2	CASSPDLLFSRGGYTF	TGTGCCAGCAGCCCGGACTTGTTGTTCTCACGGGGTGGCTACACCTTC
-	TRBD2	TRBV19	TRBJ2-3	CASRETSGADTQYF	TGTGCCAGTAGAGAAACTAGCGGTGCAGATACGCAGTATTTT
-	TRBD1	TRBV15	TRBJ1-5	CATSREGRGPLNLQHF	TGTGCCACCAGCAGAGAGGGCAGGGGGCCGTTAAATCTCCAGCATTTT
few	-	TRBV10-3	TRBJ2-5	CAISDIGGETQYF	TGTGCCATCAGTGATATCGGAGGAGAGACCCAGTACTTC
once	-	TRBV18	TRBJ1-1	CASSPATRVNTEAFF	TGTGCCAGCTCTCCTGCTACTAGGGTGAACACTGAAGCTTTCTTT
-	-	TRBV27	TRBJ2-1	CASSLSSLYNEQFF	TGTGCCAGCAGTTTATCTTCTCTATACAATGAGCAGTTCTTC
-	TRBD1	TRBV3-1/TRBV3-2	TRBJ1-5	CASSQGVGQNQPQHF	TGTGCCAGCAGCCAAGGAGTGGGACAGAATCAGCCCCAGCATTTT
-	TRBD1	TRBV5-6	TRBJ2-7	CASSLARDRGAYEQYF	TGTGCCAGCAGCTTGGCCAGGGACAGGGGAGCATACGAGCAGTACTTC
-	-	TRBV7-8	TRBJ2-5	CASSSVRGIRIQETQYF	TGTGCCAGCAGCTCCGTTCGTGGTATAAGAATTCAAGAGACCCAGTACTTC
-	-	TRBV6-5	TRBJ1-5	CASSKTLNQPQHF	TGTGCCAGCAGTAAGACTCTTAATCAGCCCCAGCATTTT
once	TRBD2	TRBV19	TRBJ2-2	CASSISGGTTTGELFF	TGTGCCAGTAGTATATCCGGGGGGACTACCACCGGGGAGCTGTTTTTT
-	-	TRBV2	TRBJ2-6	CASKQRQLTGANVLTF	TGTGCCAGCAAGCAACGGCAGTTGACTGGGGCCAACGTCCTGACTTTC
once	-	TRBV18	TRBJ1-1	CASSPLGDTEAFF	TGTGCCAGCTCACCACTGGGTGACACTGAAGCTTTCTTT
-	TRBD2	TRBV27	TRBJ2-1	CASRGGLYNEQFF	TGTGCCAGCCGCGGGGGGCTCTACAATGAGCAGTTCTTC
-	-	TRBV5-8	TRBJ2-7	CASSRRDTYEQYF	TGTGCCAGCAGCCGCCGGGACACCTACGAGCAGTACTTC
-	TRBD2	TRBV2	TRBJ2-2	CASSEELAGRNTGELFF	TGTGCCAGCAGTGAAGAGCTAGCGGGGCGCAACACCGGGGAGCTGTTTTTT
-	-	TRBV2	TRBJ1-1	CASSGEDSLNTEAFF	TGTGCCAGCAGTGGAGAGGACAGCCTTAACACTGAAGCTTTCTTT
few	-	TRBV2	TRBJ1-1	CASSLGEAFF	TGTGCCAGCAGTCTTGGTGAAGCTTTCTTT
once	-	TRBV27	TRBJ1-5	CASSPGSNQPQHF	TGTGCCAGCAGCCCAGGGAGCAATCAGCCCCAGCATTTT
few	-	TRBV19	TRBJ1-1	CASSIDSTNTEAFF	TGTGCCAGTAGTATTGACAGCACGAACACTGAAGCTTTCTTT
-	-	TRBV5-5	TRBJ2-5	CASSLSFPKETQYF	TGTGCCAGCAGCTTGTCGTTCCCCAAAGAGACCCAGTACTTC
-	-	TRBV3-1/TRBV3-2	TRBJ1-2	CASSQEGGLLGYTF	TGTGCCAGCAGCCAAGAGGGAGGGTTACTCGGCTACACCTTC
once	-	TRBV7-9	TRBJ1-1	CASSLGMGDTEAFF	TGTGCCAGCAGCTTAGGAATGGGGGATACTGAAGCTTTCTTT
-	TRBD1	TRBV5-4	TRBJ1-2	CASSLPGQGNYGYTF	TGTGCCAGCAGCTTACCGGGACAGGGGAACTATGGCTACACCTTC
-	TRBD1	TRBV3-1/TRBV3-2	TRBJ1-2	CASSQPYRGYGYTF	TGTGCCAGCAGCCAACCTTACAGGGGGTATGGCTACACCTTC
-	-	TRBV7-2	TRBJ1-6	CASSFKDGYNSPLHF	TGTGCCAGCAGCTTTAAGGACGGCTATAATTCACCCCTCCACTTT
-	TRBD1	TRBV2	TRBJ1-5	CASSERQGGNQPQHF	TGTGCCAGCAGTGAAAGACAGGGCGGCAATCAGCCCCAGCATTTT
-	-	TRBV7-9	TRBJ1-4	CASSAGVIDEKLFF	TGTGCCAGCAGCGCAGGGGTGATAGATGAAAAACTGTTTTTT
-	TRBD1	TRBV11-3	TRBJ2-1	CASSLAGRGLGEQFF	TGTGCCAGCAGCTTAGCGGGCAGGGGGCTAGGAGAGCAGTTCTTC
-	-	TRBV7-9	TRBJ2-2	CASSFEAENTGELFF	TGTGCCAGCAGCTTCGAAGCCGAGAACACCGGGGAGCTGTTTTTT
once	TRBD2	TRBV5-1	TRBJ2-2	CASSSTTSGTGELFF	TGCGCCAGCAGCTCCACGACTAGCGGGACCGGGGAGCTGTTTTTT
-	-	TRBV3-1/TRBV3-2	TRBJ1-2	CASSQEWATGSLSPHYGYTF	TGTGCCAGCAGCCAAGAATGGGCGACAGGCTCCCTGTCCCCCCACTATGGCTACACCTTC